These 25 T cell receptor beta chains were sequenced from one sample in a study of TIL therapy for anti-PD-1-resistant metastatic lung cancer. Sequencing used immunoSEQ v3. Generated by immunoSEQ multiplex PCR, the TCRdb table keeps only in-frame clones and is missing some. Among tens of thousands of clones listed, 55% to 75% were seen once. Regarding time point: pre-treatment sample, taken before nivolumab and TIL therapy. The sample in question was blood, obtained at baseline. These receptors came from a person between 30 and 79 years old with non-small cell lung cancer.

This chain connects TRBV10-2 to TRBJ2-5, with TRBD2 matching 11 bases. This CDR3 is 14 amino acids long. The germline gives CDR1 WSHSY, CDR2 SAAADI. The junction had 4 bases not matched to a gene; V was cut back by 5 bases and J by 5 bases. The chain's CDR3 is CASSIAGGPETQYF. CDR3 nucleotides: TGCGCCAGCAGTATAGCGGGGGGGCCCGAGACCCAGTACTTC.

This sequence joins TRBV7-8 and TRBJ2-7, with no clear D. This CDR3 comprises 13 residues. Germline CDR1 reads SGHVS; CDR2 reads FQNEAQ. Trimming removed 3 bases from V and 3 bases from J, with 9 bases in between. CDR3 sequence: CASSLKINYEQYF. CDR3 nucleotides: TGTGCCAGCAGCTTGAAGATTAACTACGAGCAGTACTTC.

The chain uses TRBV10-2 and TRBJ1-1; no definite D call. The CDR3 spans 12 residues. V was cut by 6 bases and J by 5 bases, with 10 bases left in between. Germline V lookup: CDR1 WSHSY, CDR2 SAAADI. The DNA for the CDR3 is TGCGCCAGCAGGGACGGTGAGACTGAAGCTTTCTTT. Translated: CASRDGETEAFF.

This clone appeared a few times. The genes are TRBV7-2 and TRBJ2-1; TRBD2 matches at 7 bases. This CDR3 contains 15 residues. In germline, CDR1 is SGHTA, CDR2 FQGNSA. V shed 5 bases, J shed 5 bases, and the junction held 9 bases outside the gene matches. The chain's CDR3 is CASSLIMGGDNEQFF. DNA of the CDR3: TGTGCCAGCAGCCTAATTATGGGAGGGGACAATGAGCAGTTCTTC.

V usage is TRBV29-1 and J usage is TRBJ2-3, with a tentative D call TRBD2 (5 bases). This CDR3 has 15 amino acids. Deletions cut 6 bases from V and 5 bases from J, with 21 bases between. Germline CDR1 and CDR2: SQVTM and ANQGSEA. Here the CDR3 DNA reads TGCAGCGTGGGCCCTTACGGGGTCCCAGTAGATACGCAGTATTTT. Its translation is CSVGPYGVPVDTQYF.

This clone appeared a few times. The chain is built from TRBV28 and TRBJ1-2; D gene ambiguous. The length of the CDR3 is 11 residues. V was shortened by 4 bases and J by 8 bases, with 8 bases between the two germline ends. Germline CDR1 reads MDHEN; CDR2 reads SYDVKM. CDR3: CASSSPWGYTF. DNA of the CDR3: TGTGCCAGCAGTTCACCGTGGGGCTACACCTTC.

This clone appeared a few times. V is TRBV7-8 and J is TRBJ2-1, with no clear D. The CDR3 runs 14 residues. V shed 2 bases and J shed 3 bases, with 8 bases lying between them. Germline V gene data show CDR1 as SGHVS and CDR2 as FQNEAQ. This CDR3 reads CASSLWTGYNEQFF. For the CDR3, the DNA is TGTGCCAGCAGCTTATGGACGGGCTACAATGAGCAGTTCTTC.

The rearrangement links TRBV11-2 to TRBJ1-3; no firm D call. CDR1 is SGHAT and CDR2 is FQNNGV in the germline V gene. The CDR3 has 13 amino acids. The V end lost 6 bases, the J end lost 0 bases, and 6 bases lay between the germline ends. This CDR3 is CASRASSGNTIYF. The CDR3 nucleotides are TGTGCCAGCAGGGCCAGCTCTGGAAACACCATATATTTT.

The CDR3 DNA follows: TGTGCCAGCAGCTTTAAGACAGGGTTATACGAGCAGTACTTC. Amino acids: CASSFKTGLYEQYF. The rearrangement joins TRBV7-2 to TRBJ2-7; 7 nucleotides align to TRBD1. Germline V gene data show CDR1 as SGHTA and CDR2 as FQGNSA. The V and J ends lost 3 bases and 4 bases, in that order; junction bases with no gene match: 6. The CDR3 spans 14 residues.

This clone was recorded once. J is TRBJ2-2 and V is TRBV28, with D perhaps TRBD1 (6 bases). Germline assignment: CDR1 MDHEN and CDR2 SYDVKM. Trimming removed 6 bases at V and 4 bases at J, with 15 bases between. This CDR3 region has 15 residues. CDR3 DNA sequence: TGTGCCAGCAGCAAGCCGGGACACCCCACCGGGGAGCTGTTTTTT. Amino acids: CASSKPGHPTGELFF.

CDR3 sequence reads: CASSLAPGQGRYEQYF. The CDR3 DNA follows: TGCGCCAGCAGCTTGGCCCCGGGACAGGGTAGATACGAGCAGTACTTC. The chain combines TRBV5-1 with TRBJ2-7; 9 bases fit TRBD1. CDR3 length equals 16 residues. V was pared by 0 bases and J by 4 bases, with 8 bases of the junction left unmatched. Germline V lookup: CDR1 SGHRS, CDR2 YFSETQ.

This sequence joins TRBV10-2 and TRBJ1-2; no definite D call. V dropped 5 bases and J dropped 8 bases, with 18 bases sitting between them. This CDR3 has 14 residues. Germline V CDR1 and CDR2: WSHSY, SAAADI. This CDR3 is CASSLDRPSGGYTF. The CDR3 DNA reads as TGCGCCAGCAGTCTCGATCGACCCTCTGGGGGCTACACCTTC.

This rearrangement joins TRBV11-3 to TRBJ1-2; TRBD1 might be the D (5 bases). The CDR3 sequence is 13 residues long. The germline gives CDR1 SGHNT, CDR2 YENEEA. V lost 5 bases to trimming and J lost 4 bases, with 11 bases between them. In DNA, the CDR3 is TGTGCCAGCAGCCGAATGGGGGGCTATGGCTACACCTTC. It codes for CASSRMGGYGYTF. Drawing the rest from reference TRBV11-3 and TRBJ1-2, the complete variable domain is EAGVVQSPRYKIIEKKQPVAFWCNPISGHNTLYWYLQNLGQGPELLIRYENEEAVDDSQLPKDRFSAERLKGVDSTLKIQPAELGDSAVYLCASSRMGGYGYTFGSGTRLTVV.

This rearrangement joins TRBV9 to TRBJ2-1; TRBD1 might be the D (7 bases). With 3 bases removed from V and 7 bases from J, the gap between germline ends came to 17 bases. The CDR3 has 15 amino acids. Germline CDR1 is SGDLS and CDR2 is YYNGEE. The DNA of the CDR3 is TGTGCCAGCAGCGCCAGGGGGGAGGTTCCTAATGAGCAGTTCTTC. Residues: CASSARGEVPNEQFF.

A single count supports this clone. The chain is built from TRBV9 and TRBJ2-5; possibly TRBD2 for D (6 bases). In germline, CDR1 is SGDLS, CDR2 YYNGEE. V was shortened by 0 bases and J by 5 bases, with 11 bases between the two germline ends. This CDR3 region has 14 residues. The CDR3 spells CASSVELAWETQYF. As DNA, the CDR3 is TGTGCCAGCAGCGTAGAACTAGCATGGGAGACCCAGTACTTC. The variable domain in full, with the rest retrieved from reference TRBV9 and TRBJ2-5, is DSGVTQTPKHLITATGQRVTLRCSPRSGDLSVYWYQQSLDQGLQFLIQYYNGEERAKGNILERFSAQQFPDLHSELNLSSLELGDSALYFCASSVELAWETQYFGPGTRLLVL.

This chain connects TRBV6-6 to TRBJ1-1, with D possibly matching TRBD1 (5 bases). Germline V lookup: CDR1 MNHNY, CDR2 SVGAGI (reference sequence). The ends were cut back, 2 bases at V and 0 bases at J, with 10 bases in the middle. The length of the CDR3 is 15 residues. CDR3 in amino acids: CASSYPGGMNTEAFF. The CDR3 coding sequence is TGTGCCAGCAGTTACCCGGGGGGGATGAACACTGAAGCTTTCTTT.

To note about this clone: In the same sample, other DNA sequences code for this CDR3. V and J are TRBV5-1 and TRBJ2-5, with D unclear. The V gene's germline CDR1 is SGHRS and CDR2 YFSETQ. Trimming took off 0 bases at V and 5 bases at J, with 11 bases between the two ends. The CDR3 sequence is 14 residues long. The DNA for the CDR3 is TGCGCCAGCAGCTTGGTGGGCTCCGAGGAGACCCAGTACTTC. This translates into CASSLVGSEETQYF.

The chain links TRBV11-2 to TRBJ2-7, with 10 bases fitting TRBD1. Germline V lookup: CDR1 SGHAT, CDR2 FQNNGV. CDR3 size: 19 residues. Trimming cost V 4 bases and J 1 base; bases outside gene matches: 16. The CDR3: CASSSLRTGGNPPSYEQYF. The DNA of the CDR3 is TGTGCCAGCAGCTCACTCCGGACAGGGGGAAACCCCCCGTCCTACGAGCAGTACTTC.

V is TRBV7-2 and J is TRBJ2-3, with 9 positions matching TRBD1. The ends lost 6 bases at V and 8 bases at J; junction bases unmatched: 6. The CDR3 extends over 13 amino acids. Germline-derived CDR1 and CDR2 are SGHTA and FQGNSA. The CDR3 spells CASRGQGVGTQYF. The DNA for the CDR3 is TGTGCCAGCAGGGGACAGGGAGTGGGTACGCAGTATTTT.

At least ten counts were recorded for this clone. The rearrangement uses TRBV6-5 and TRBJ2-2; D assignment may be TRBD1 or TRBD2 (5 bases each). Per germline, CDR1 MNHEY and CDR2 SVGAGI. This CDR3 spans 13 amino acids. With 6 bases removed from V and 1 base from J, the gap between germline ends came to 6 bases. CDR3 residues: CASRRGNTGELFF. In DNA form, the CDR3 reads TGTGCCAGCAGGAGGGGGAACACCGGGGAGCTGTTTTTT.

A single count supports this clone. V is TRBV5-1 and J is TRBJ2-2, with D perhaps matching TRBD1 or TRBD2 (5 bases each). The germline CDR1 and CDR2 sequences are SGHRS and YFSETQ. The CDR3 runs to 14 residues. V dropped 0 bases and J dropped 9 bases, with 12 bases sitting between them. DNA of the CDR3: TGCGCCAGCAGCTTGGGAGACGAGGGGAGGGAGCTGTTTTTT. Protein: CASSLGDEGRELFF.

This sequence joins TRBV6-4 and TRBJ2-5; TRBD1 agrees at 7 bases. The CDR3 runs 13 residues. Germline V gives CDR1 MRHNA, CDR2 SNTAGT. With V trimmed by 5 bases and J by 1 base, 1 base remained unmatched. The CDR3 reads CASSRGPQETQYF. The CDR3 coding sequence is TGTGCCAGCAGTAGGGGGCCCCAAGAGACCCAGTACTTC.

The V and J genes are TRBV7-9 and TRBJ1-3; D is unclear. The V gene lost 2 bases and the J gene lost 0 bases, with 2 bases spanning the gap. Germline CDR1 reads SEHNR; CDR2 reads FQNEAQ (reference sequence). This CDR3 is built from 13 residues. The CDR3: CASSLNSGNTIYF. The CDR3 region has the DNA TGTGCCAGCAGCTTAAACTCTGGAAACACCATATATTTT.

The chain joins TRBV18 to TRBJ2-3; D is unclear. The CDR3 is 12 amino acids. V lost 3 bases and J 5 bases, leaving 6 bases between the germline ends. The germline V gene has CDR1 KGHSH and CDR2 LQKENI. CDR3 in DNA: TGTGCCAGCTCACCTGGGGAAGATACGCAGTATTTT. Amino acids: CASSPGEDTQYF. Using reference TRBV18 and TRBJ2-3 for the parts outside the CDR3, the full variable domain is NAGVMQNPRHLVRRRGQEARLRCSPMKGHSHVYWYRQLPEEGLKFMVYLQKENIIDESGMPKERFSAEFPKEGPSILRIQQVVRGDSAAYFCASSPGEDTQYFGPGTRLTVL.

This sequence joins TRBV18 and TRBJ1-2; 8 bases align to TRBD1. V shed 4 bases, J shed 2 bases, and the junction held 0 bases outside the gene matches. The CDR3 is 13 residues long. Germline loops: CDR1 KGHSH, CDR2 LQKENI. The CDR3 spells CASSRTGNYGYTF. CDR3 DNA sequence: TGTGCCAGCTCACGGACAGGGAACTATGGCTACACCTTC.